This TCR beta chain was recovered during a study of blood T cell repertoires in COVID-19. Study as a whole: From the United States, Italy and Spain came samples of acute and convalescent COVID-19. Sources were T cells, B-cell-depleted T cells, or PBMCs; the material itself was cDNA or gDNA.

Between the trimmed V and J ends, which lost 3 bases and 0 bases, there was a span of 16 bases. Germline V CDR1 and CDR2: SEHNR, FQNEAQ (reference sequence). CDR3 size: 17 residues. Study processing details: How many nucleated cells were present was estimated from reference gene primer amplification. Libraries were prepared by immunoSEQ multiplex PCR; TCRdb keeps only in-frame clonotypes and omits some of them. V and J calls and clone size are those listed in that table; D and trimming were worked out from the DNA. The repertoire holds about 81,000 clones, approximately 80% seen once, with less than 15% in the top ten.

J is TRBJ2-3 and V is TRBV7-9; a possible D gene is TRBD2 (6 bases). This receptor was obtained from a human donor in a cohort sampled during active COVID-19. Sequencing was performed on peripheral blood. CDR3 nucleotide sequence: TGTGCCAGCAGCTTCCACCGGGGGACCACTAGCACAGATACGCAGTATTTT. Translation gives CASSFHRGTTSTDTQYF.